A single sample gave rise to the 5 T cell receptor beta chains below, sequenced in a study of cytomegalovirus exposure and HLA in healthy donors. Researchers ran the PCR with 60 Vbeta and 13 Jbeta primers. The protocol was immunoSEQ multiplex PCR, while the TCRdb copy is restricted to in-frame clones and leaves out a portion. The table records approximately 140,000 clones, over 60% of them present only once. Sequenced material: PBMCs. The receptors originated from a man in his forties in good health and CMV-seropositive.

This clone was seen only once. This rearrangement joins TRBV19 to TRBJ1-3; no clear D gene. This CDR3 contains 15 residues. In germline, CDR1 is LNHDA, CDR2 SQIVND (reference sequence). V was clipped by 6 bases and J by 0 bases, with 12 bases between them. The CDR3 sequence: CASRSDWISGNTIYF. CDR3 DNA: TGTGCCAGTAGATCAGACTGGATCTCTGGAAACACCATATATTTT.

CDR3 sequence reads: CASSFSGGDQPQHF. CDR3 nucleotide sequence: TGTGCCAGCAGCTTTTCAGGGGGCGATCAGCCCCAGCATTTT. The chain couples TRBV5-6 to TRBJ1-5; TRBD1 agrees at 8 bases. The CDR3 spans 14 residues. Germline V lookup: CDR1 SGHDT, CDR2 YYEEEE. With V trimmed by 2 bases and J by 5 bases, 3 bases remained unmatched.

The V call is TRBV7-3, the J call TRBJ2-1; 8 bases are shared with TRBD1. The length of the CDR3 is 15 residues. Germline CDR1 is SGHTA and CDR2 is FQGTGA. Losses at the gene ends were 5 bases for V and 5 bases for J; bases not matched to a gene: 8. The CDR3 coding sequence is TGTGCCAGCAGCCCCCGACAGGGGACCGACAATGAGCAGTTCTTC. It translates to CASSPRQGTDNEQFF.

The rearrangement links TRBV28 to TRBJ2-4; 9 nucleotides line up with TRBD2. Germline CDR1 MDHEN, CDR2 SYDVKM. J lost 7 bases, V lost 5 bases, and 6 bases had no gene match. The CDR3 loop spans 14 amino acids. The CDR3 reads CASSRTSDWNIQYF. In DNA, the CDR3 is TGTGCCAGCAGTCGGACTAGCGATTGGAACATTCAGTACTTC. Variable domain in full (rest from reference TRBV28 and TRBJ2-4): DVKVTQSSRYLVKRTGEKVFLECVQDMDHENMFWYRQDPGLGLRLIYFSYDVKMKEKGDIPEGYSVSREKKERFSLILESASTNQTSMYLCASSRTSDWNIQYFGAGTRLSVL.

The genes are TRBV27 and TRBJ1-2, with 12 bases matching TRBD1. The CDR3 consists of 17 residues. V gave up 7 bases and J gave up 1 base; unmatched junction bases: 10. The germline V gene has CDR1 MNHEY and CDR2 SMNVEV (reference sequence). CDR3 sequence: CASTSRDRGRDNYGYTF. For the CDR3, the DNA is TGTGCCAGCACCTCTCGGGACAGGGGGCGCGATAACTATGGCTACACCTTC.